Below, one TCR beta chain is given with its context. It lacks a known antigen. No clone much larger than this one lies a single base away; base qualities are absent. The immunoSEQ two-step multiplex PCR at survey-level depth was used to amplify TRB CDR3 regions from genomic DNA. Synthetic inline TR CDR3 controls covering all V-J pairings were spiked into each PCR so that template counts could be estimated and amplification bias removed. Reads went through processing to reduce amplification and sequencing bias, and quantification was done against synthetic TR CDR3 analogs. From the authors' description of their analysis: Raw data were processed in ImmunoSEQ Analyzer, with out-of-frame sequences and CDR3s containing stop codons removed, and gene names were assigned according to IMGT nomenclature. Normalized Shannon entropy, defined as 1 minus Pielou's evenness, served as the summary measure of repertoire diversity. TRB sequences were treated as identical only when sharing V gene, J gene and CDR3. Public PML clonotypes were CDR3s shared by two or more PML-onset samples but absent earlier, in controls, and in public databases. Position-by-position CDR3 amino acid composition was analyzed in Skylign with the observed count method. In its TCRdb copy, this immuneACCESS table keeps in-frame sequences only and misses some clones. Where compared with another copy, unresolved V genes explain less than half of these, and the others have no known cause. V and J calls and clone size are those listed in that table; D and trimming were worked out from the DNA. The sample records 25,000 to 30,000 clones, around 90% of which are singletons. The ten largest clones represent approximately 1% of the sample.

This record comes from a study of multiple sclerosis patients with progressive multifocal leukoencephalopathy (dated by TCRdb to about 2019). Background for the entire study: The controls were roughly five MS patients treated with natalizumab who did not develop PML and who were sampled longitudinally. Two patients on natalizumab who later developed PML were tracked over time from before therapy, through 6 and 12 months, up to PML onset. Peripheral T and B cells were examined in MS patients who developed PML (4 under natalizumab, 1 after alemtuzumab) and in treated patients who did not develop PML. The study was designed to detect JC virus-specific or public T-cell expansions arising at the time of PML onset. General findings and caveats noted by the study authors: Only peripheral blood was analyzed, although cerebrospinal fluid or brain lymphocytes might be more informative for natalizumab-associated PML. TRB clones above 0.5% frequency appeared only in PML patients, but expanded clones at PML onset were already present before and during natalizumab therapy. Because of the small, descriptive cohort, whether findings reflect JC virus infection or general immunocompromise remained unclear. Most PML patients had lower normalized Shannon entropy, suggesting less diverse TRB repertoires, while values in the natalizumab-treated controls sat near 1. When PML developed, neither common TRBV or TRBJ gene usage nor preferential TRBV-TRBJ pairings were detected.

CDR1 SEHNR and CDR2 FQNEAQ are derived from the germline V gene (reference sequence). Measured from the cysteine to the phenylalanine, the CDR3 is 16 residues long. Just the 48-base CDR3 DNA is kept, in frame starting at base 1. Trimming accounts for 5 bases at V and 4 bases at J, while the number of junction bases matched to no gene is 13. The time point label, read with the paper, signifies: before natalizumab initiation. Every listed patient had received interferon beta before, and every PML patient was female. Before the first natalizumab infusion, T0 blood samples were collected. Ficoll-Hypaque density gradient centrifugation was used to isolate peripheral blood mononuclear cells.

This TCR derives from a human donor with multiple sclerosis. The V and J segments used are TRBV7-9 and TRBJ1-1; 7 of the junction bases match TRBD1. Material for sequencing was PBMCs. The DNA sequence follows: TGTGCCAGCAGCCGCGGGACAGAGAGGATGAGCACTGAAGCTTTCTTT. Its protein reads: CASSRGTERMSTEAFF.